A selection of T cell receptor beta chains follows, all from one sample in a study of T cell repertoires in aging, cancer and after chemotherapy. TCRdb passed the multiplex PCR reads through MiXCR, listing each CDR3 protein once. This sample carries thousands of distinct CDR3 sequences, around 36% of them seen once, and the ten largest clones take 28%. What was sequenced was blood. These receptors came from a human donor with a solid tumor. The CDR3 runs from the conserved cysteine through the conserved F or W. Each record gives: D gene, V gene, J gene, clone size, CDR3 protein, CDR3 DNA. A D gene is named only where the DNA matches it firmly. Not all rows give a size; the values are once, few, many and, for expanded clones, a class.

d_gene: .
v_gene: TRBV6-4
j_gene: TRBJ1-5
abundance: few
CDR3aa: CASSEILGTPQHF
CDR3nt: TGTGCCAGCAGTGAGATCCTGGGGACGCCCCAGCATTTT

d_gene: .
v_gene: TRBV15
j_gene: TRBJ2-7
abundance: few
CDR3aa: CATSLLRYQEQYF
CDR3nt: TGTGCCACCAGCCTACTAAGATATCAAGAGCAGTACTTC

d_gene: TRBD2
v_gene: TRBV27
j_gene: TRBJ2-5
abundance: few
CDR3aa: CASSLGLAGHETQYF
CDR3nt: TGTGCCAGCAGTCTGGGACTAGCGGGACACGAGACCCAGTACTTC

d_gene: TRBD1
v_gene: TRBV4-3
j_gene: TRBJ1-4
abundance: .
CDR3aa: CASSQEIGQVGWATNEKLFF
CDR3nt: TGCGCCAGCAGCCAAGAGATCGGACAGGTCGGTTGGGCAACTAATGAAAAACTGTTTTTT

d_gene: .
v_gene: TRBV6-5
j_gene: TRBJ2-2
abundance: medium-sized
CDR3aa: CASSYSTRATGELFF
CDR3nt: TGTGCCAGCAGTTACTCGACCAGGGCCACCGGGGAGCTGTTTTTT

d_gene: TRBD1
v_gene: TRBV20-1
j_gene: TRBJ1-5
abundance: few
CDR3aa: CSVDRGDQPQHF
CDR3nt: TGCAGTGTTGACAGGGGGGATCAGCCCCAGCATTTT

d_gene: .
v_gene: TRBV28
j_gene: TRBJ1-1
abundance: .
CDR3aa: CASSSIQASFGDTEAFF
CDR3nt: TGTGCCAGCAGCTCCATTCAGGCATCCTTTGGGGACACTGAAGCTTTCTTT

d_gene: .
v_gene: TRBV6-5
j_gene: TRBJ2-7
abundance: medium-sized
CDR3aa: CASSATGLSTYEQYF
CDR3nt: TGTGCCAGCAGTGCCACAGGTTTGTCTACCTACGAGCAGTACTTC

d_gene: TRBD1
v_gene: TRBV7-9
j_gene: TRBJ1-1
abundance: .
CDR3aa: CASSAAGQGSTEAFF
CDR3nt: TGTGCCAGCAGCGCTGCGGGACAGGGTAGCACTGAAGCTTTCTTT

d_gene: TRBD1
v_gene: TRBV6-5
j_gene: TRBJ2-7
abundance: .
CDR3aa: CASSLGQGAGEQYF
CDR3nt: TGTGCCAGCAGCTTGGGACAGGGGGCAGGTGAGCAGTACTTC

d_gene: .
v_gene: TRBV7-9
j_gene: TRBJ1-1
abundance: .
CDR3aa: CASSPGVAGTEAFF
CDR3nt: TGTGCCAGCAGCCCGGGAGTGGCGGGGACTGAAGCTTTCTTT

d_gene: .
v_gene: TRBV6-5
j_gene: TRBJ2-7
abundance: medium-sized
CDR3aa: CASMSRETNYEQYF
CDR3nt: TGTGCCAGCATGTCAAGGGAGACAAACTACGAGCAGTACTTC

d_gene: TRBD1
v_gene: TRBV5-6
j_gene: TRBJ2-2
abundance: few
CDR3aa: CASQGQGDTGELFF
CDR3nt: TGTGCCAGCCAGGGACAGGGGGACACCGGGGAGCTGTTTTTT

d_gene: TRBD1
v_gene: TRBV27
j_gene: TRBJ1-5
abundance: .
CDR3aa: CASSLTGWGNQPQHF
CDR3nt: TGTGCCAGCAGTCTGACAGGGTGGGGCAATCAGCCCCAGCATTTT

d_gene: .
v_gene: TRBV10-2
j_gene: TRBJ2-2
abundance: .
CDR3aa: CASSEPDSTNTGELFF
CDR3nt: TGCGCCAGCAGTGAGCCGGACTCCACGAACACCGGGGAGCTGTTTTTT

d_gene: .
v_gene: TRBV5-4
j_gene: TRBJ1-4
abundance: .
CDR3aa: CASSLEGDPNEKLFF
CDR3nt: TGTGCCAGCAGCTTGGAGGGGGACCCTAATGAAAAACTGTTTTTT

d_gene: .
v_gene: TRBV5-1
j_gene: TRBJ1-2
abundance: once
CDR3aa: CASSQRTDNYGYTF
CDR3nt: TGCGCCAGCAGCCAGAGGACGGACAACTATGGCTACACCTTC

d_gene: .
v_gene: TRBV6-2/TRBV6-3
j_gene: TRBJ2-1
abundance: .
CDR3aa: CASSYSPYNEQFF
CDR3nt: TGTGCCAGCAGTTACTCCCCCTACAATGAGCAGTTCTTC

d_gene: .
v_gene: TRBV5-6
j_gene: TRBJ2-1
abundance: .
CDR3aa: CASSWGIGREQFF
CDR3nt: TGTGCCAGCAGCTGGGGCATCGGACGTGAGCAGTTCTTC

d_gene: .
v_gene: TRBV6-2/TRBV6-3
j_gene: TRBJ2-2
abundance: .
CDR3aa: CDSSFLRLLFTGELFF
CDR3nt: TGTGACAGCAGTTTCCTACGGTTACTCTTCACCGGGGAGCTGTTTTTT

d_gene: TRBD2
v_gene: TRBV20-1
j_gene: TRBJ2-3
abundance: .
CDR3aa: CSAPTSGSTDTQYF
CDR3nt: TGCAGTGCTCCTACTAGCGGGAGCACAGATACGCAGTATTTT

d_gene: TRBD1
v_gene: TRBV29-1
j_gene: TRBJ1-2
abundance: large
CDR3aa: CSVEQGPRTYGYTF
CDR3nt: TGCAGCGTGGAACAGGGGCCAAGGACCTATGGCTACACCTTC

d_gene: .
v_gene: TRBV5-1
j_gene: TRBJ1-3
abundance: .
CDR3aa: CASSSEGNTIYF
CDR3nt: TGCGCCAGCAGCTCAGAGGGAAACACCATATATTTT

d_gene: .
v_gene: TRBV10-2
j_gene: TRBJ2-1
abundance: few
CDR3aa: CASSEGTAVGRMEQFF
CDR3nt: TGCGCCAGCAGTGAAGGGACTGCCGTTGGTAGGATGGAGCAGTTCTTC

d_gene: .
v_gene: TRBV6-5
j_gene: TRBJ2-7
abundance: medium-sized
CDR3aa: CASSYSGLLSYEQYF
CDR3nt: TGTGCCAGCAGTTACTCAGGTCTTCTCTCCTACGAGCAGTACTTC

d_gene: .
v_gene: TRBV6-5
j_gene: TRBJ1-1
abundance: medium-sized
CDR3aa: CASSYGPRNTEAFF
CDR3nt: TGTGCCAGCAGTTACGGGCCTCGGAACACTGAAGCTTTCTTT